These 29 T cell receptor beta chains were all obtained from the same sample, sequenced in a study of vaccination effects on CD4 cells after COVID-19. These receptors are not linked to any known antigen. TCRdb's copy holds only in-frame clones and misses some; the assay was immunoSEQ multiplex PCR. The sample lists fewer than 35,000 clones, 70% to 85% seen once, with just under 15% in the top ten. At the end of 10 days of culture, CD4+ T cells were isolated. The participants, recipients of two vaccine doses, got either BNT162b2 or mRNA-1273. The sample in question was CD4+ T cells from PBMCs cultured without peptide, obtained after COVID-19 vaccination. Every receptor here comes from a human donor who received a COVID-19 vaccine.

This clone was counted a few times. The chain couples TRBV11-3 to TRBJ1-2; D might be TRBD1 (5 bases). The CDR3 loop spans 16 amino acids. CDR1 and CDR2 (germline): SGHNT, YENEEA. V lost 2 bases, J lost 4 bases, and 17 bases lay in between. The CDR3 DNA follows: TGTGCCAGCAGCTTACCCCCGACAGCCACGCTCTATGGCTACACCTTC. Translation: CASSLPPTATLYGYTF.

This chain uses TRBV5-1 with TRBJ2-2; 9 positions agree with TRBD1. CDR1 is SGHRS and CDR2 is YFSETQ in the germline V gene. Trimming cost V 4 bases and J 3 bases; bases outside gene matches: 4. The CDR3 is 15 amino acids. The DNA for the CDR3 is TGCGCCAGCAGCATGGGACAGGGAGACACCGGGGAGCTGTTTTTT. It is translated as CASSMGQGDTGELFF.

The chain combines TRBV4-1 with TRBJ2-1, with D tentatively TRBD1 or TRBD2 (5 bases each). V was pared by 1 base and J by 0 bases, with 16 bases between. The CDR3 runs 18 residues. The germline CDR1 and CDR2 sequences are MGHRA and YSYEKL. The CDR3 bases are TGCGCCAGCAGCCAAGCCCCCCCCGGGACCCGCTCCTACAATGAGCAGTTCTTC. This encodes CASSQAPPGTRSYNEQFF.

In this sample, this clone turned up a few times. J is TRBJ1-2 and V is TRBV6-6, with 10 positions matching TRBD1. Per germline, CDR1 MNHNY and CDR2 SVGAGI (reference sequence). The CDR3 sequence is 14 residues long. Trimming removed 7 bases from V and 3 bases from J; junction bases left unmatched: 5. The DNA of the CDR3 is TGTGCCAGCATCCCAGGGACAGGGGACTATGGCTACACCTTC. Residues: CASIPGTGDYGYTF.

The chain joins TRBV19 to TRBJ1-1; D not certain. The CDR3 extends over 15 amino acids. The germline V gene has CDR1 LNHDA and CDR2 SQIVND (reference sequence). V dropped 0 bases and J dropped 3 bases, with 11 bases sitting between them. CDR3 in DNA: TGTGCCAGTAGTATAGACGGAATGGTGGACACTGAAGCTTTCTTT. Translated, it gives CASSIDGMVDTEAFF.

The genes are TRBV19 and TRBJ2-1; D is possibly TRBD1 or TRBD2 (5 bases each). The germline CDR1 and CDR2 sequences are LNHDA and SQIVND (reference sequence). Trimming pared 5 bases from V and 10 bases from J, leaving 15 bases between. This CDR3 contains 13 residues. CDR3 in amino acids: CASSHRGPREQFF. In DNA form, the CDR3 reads TGTGCCAGTAGTCACCGGGGCCCTAGGGAGCAGTTCTTC.

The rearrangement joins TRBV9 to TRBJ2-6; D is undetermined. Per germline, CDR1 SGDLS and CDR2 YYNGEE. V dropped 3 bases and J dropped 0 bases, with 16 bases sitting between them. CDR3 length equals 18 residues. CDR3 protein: CASSARQKLSSGANVLTF. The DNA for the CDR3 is TGTGCCAGCAGCGCCAGACAAAAGTTAAGCTCTGGGGCCAACGTCCTGACTTTC.

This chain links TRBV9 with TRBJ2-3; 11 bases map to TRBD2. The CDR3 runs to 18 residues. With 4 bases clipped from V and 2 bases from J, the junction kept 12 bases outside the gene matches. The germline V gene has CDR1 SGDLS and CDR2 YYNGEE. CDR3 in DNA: TGTGCCAGCAGCCCTAACCTAGCGGGGGGCAGCTTCACAGATACGCAGTATTTT. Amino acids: CASSPNLAGGSFTDTQYF.

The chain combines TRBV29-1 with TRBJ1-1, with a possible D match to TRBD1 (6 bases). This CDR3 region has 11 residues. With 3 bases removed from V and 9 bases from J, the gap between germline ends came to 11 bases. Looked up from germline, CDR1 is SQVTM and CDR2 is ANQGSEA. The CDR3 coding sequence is TGCAGCGTTGAGCGGGGGCGCAAAGCTTTCTTT. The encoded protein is CSVERGRKAFF.

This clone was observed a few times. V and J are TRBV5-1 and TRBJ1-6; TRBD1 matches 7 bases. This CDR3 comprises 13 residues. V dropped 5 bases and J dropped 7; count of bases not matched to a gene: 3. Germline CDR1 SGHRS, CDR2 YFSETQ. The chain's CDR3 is CASSQGGNSPLHF. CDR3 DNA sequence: TGCGCCAGCAGTCAGGGGGGGAATTCACCCCTCCACTTT.

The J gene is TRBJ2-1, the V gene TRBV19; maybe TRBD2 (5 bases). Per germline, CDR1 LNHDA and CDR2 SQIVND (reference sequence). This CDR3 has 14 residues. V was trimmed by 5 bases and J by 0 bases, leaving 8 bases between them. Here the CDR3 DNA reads TGTGCCAGTAGTGCGGGTCGCTCCTACAATGAGCAGTTCTTC. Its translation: CASSAGRSYNEQFF.

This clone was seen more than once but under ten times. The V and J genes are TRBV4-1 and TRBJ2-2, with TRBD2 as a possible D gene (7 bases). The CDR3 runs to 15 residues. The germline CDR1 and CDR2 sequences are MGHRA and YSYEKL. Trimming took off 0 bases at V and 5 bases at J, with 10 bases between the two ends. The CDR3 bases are TGCGCCAGCAGCCAAGAAGGGGGAGGGACCGGGGAGCTGTTTTTT. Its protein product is CASSQEGGGTGELFF.

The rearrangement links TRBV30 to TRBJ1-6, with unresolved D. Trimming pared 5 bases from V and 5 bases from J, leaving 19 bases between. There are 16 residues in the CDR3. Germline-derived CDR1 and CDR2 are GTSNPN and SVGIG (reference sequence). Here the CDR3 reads CAWSQRIHGNNSPLHF. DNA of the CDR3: TGTGCCTGGTCGCAGAGAATCCACGGGAATAATTCACCCCTCCACTTT.

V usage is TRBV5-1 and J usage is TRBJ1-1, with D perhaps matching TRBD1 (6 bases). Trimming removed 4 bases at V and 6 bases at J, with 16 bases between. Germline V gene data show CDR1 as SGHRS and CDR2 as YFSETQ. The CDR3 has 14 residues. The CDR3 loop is CASSRGGGLAEAFF. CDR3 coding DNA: TGCGCCAGCAGCCGGGGGGGCGGCCTTGCTGAAGCTTTCTTT.

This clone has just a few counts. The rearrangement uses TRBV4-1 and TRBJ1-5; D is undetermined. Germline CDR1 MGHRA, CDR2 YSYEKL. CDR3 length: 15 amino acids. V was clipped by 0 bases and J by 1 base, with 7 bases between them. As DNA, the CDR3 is TGCGCCAGCAGCCAAGATCGCTCCAGCAATCAGCCCCAGCATTTT. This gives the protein CASSQDRSSNQPQHF.

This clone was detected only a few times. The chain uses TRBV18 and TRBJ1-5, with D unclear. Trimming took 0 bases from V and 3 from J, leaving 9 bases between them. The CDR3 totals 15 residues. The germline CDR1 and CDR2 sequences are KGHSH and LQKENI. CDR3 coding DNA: TGTGCCAGCTCACCACCGGACGGATACAATCAGCCCCAGCATTTT. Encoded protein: CASSPPDGYNQPQHF. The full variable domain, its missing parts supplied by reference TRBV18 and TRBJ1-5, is NAGVMQNPRHLVRRRGQEARLRCSPMKGHSHVYWYRQLPEEGLKFMVYLQKENIIDESGMPKERFSAEFPKEGPSILRIQQVVRGDSAAYFCASSPPDGYNQPQHFGDGTRLSIL.

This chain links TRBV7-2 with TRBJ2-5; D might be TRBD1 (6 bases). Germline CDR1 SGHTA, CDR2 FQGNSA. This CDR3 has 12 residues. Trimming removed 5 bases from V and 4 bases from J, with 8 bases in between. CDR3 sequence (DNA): TGTGCCAGCAGCCGCAGGGGAGAGACCCAGTACTTC. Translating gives CASSRRGETQYF.

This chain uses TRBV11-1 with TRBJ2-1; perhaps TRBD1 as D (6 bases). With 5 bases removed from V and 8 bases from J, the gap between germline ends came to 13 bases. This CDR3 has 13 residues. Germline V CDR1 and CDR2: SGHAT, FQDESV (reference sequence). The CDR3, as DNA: TGTGCCAGCAGCCGGGGCCCAGGGGATGAGCAGTTCTTC. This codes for CASSRGPGDEQFF.

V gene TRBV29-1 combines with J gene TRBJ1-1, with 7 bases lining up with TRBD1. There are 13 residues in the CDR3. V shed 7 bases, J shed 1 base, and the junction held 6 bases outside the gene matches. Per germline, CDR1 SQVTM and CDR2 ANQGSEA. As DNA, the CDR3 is TGCAGCGCCTCGGGACAGCCGAACACTGAAGCTTTCTTT. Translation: CSASGQPNTEAFF.

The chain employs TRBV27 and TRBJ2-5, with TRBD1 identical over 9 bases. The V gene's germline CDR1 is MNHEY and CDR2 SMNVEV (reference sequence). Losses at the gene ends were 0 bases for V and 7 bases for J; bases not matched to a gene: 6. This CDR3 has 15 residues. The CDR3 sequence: CASSLSQGALGTQYF. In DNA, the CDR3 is TGTGCCAGCAGTTTATCACAGGGGGCTCTTGGGACCCAGTACTTC.

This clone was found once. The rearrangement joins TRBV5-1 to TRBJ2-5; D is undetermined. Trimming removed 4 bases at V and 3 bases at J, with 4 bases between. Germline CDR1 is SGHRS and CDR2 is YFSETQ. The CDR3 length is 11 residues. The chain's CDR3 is CASSAEETQYF. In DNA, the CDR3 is TGCGCCAGCAGCGCAGAAGAGACCCAGTACTTC.

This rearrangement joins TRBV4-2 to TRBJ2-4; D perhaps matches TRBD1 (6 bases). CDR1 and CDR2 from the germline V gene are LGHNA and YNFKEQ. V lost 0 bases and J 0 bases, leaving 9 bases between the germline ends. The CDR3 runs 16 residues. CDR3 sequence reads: CASSQETGRAKNIQYF. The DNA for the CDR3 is TGTGCCAGCAGCCAAGAAACAGGGCGAGCCAAAAACATTCAGTACTTC.

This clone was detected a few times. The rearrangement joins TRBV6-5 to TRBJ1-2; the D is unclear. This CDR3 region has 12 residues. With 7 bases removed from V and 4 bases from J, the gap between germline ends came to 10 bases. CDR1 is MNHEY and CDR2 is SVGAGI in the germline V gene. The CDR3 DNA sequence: TGTGCCAGCACCGCAGGAACCTATGGCTACACCTTC. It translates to CASTAGTYGYTF.

The CDR3 DNA follows: TGTGCCAGCAGTGAACCGGGTACGACAGATACGCAGTATTTT. As protein: CASSEPGTTDTQYF. The rearrangement links TRBV6-1 to TRBJ2-3; D is undetermined. The germline V and J ends were trimmed by 2 bases and 3 bases, with 9 bases remaining between them. The CDR3 spans 14 residues. CDR1 is MNHNS, CDR2 SASEGT, per germline.

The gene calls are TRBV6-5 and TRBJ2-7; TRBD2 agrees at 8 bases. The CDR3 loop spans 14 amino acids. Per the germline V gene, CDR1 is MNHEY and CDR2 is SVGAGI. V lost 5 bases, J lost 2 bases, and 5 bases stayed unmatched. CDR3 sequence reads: CASSRLARTYEQYF. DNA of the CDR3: TGTGCCAGCAGTCGACTAGCGCGAACCTACGAGCAGTACTTC.

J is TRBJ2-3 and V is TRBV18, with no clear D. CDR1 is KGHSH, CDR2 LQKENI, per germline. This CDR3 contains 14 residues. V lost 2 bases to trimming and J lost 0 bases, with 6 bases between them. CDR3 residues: CASSPVASTDTQYF. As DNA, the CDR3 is TGTGCCAGCTCACCAGTAGCTAGCACAGATACGCAGTATTTT.

This CDR3 is CAWSHKYEQYF. Here the CDR3 DNA reads TGTGCCTGGAGTCATAAATACGAGCAGTACTTC. The rearrangement links TRBV30 to TRBJ2-7; the D is unclear. The CDR3 is 11 amino acids. V shed 2 bases and J shed 4 bases, with 6 bases lying between them. Germline V lookup: CDR1 GTSNPN, CDR2 SVGIG (reference sequence).

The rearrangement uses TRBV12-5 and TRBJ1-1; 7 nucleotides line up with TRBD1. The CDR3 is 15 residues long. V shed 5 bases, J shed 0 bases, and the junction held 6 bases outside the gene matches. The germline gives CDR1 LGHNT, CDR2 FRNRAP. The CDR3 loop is CASGLRTGVNTEAFF. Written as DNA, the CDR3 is TGTGCTAGTGGTCTGAGGACAGGAGTGAACACTGAAGCTTTCTTT.

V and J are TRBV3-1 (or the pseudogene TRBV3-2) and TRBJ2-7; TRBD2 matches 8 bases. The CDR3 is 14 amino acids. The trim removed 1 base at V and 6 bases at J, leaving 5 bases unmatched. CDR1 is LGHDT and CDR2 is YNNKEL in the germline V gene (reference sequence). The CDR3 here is CASSQVSGRGEQYF. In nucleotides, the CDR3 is TGTGCCAGCAGCCAAGTCAGCGGGAGAGGCGAGCAGTACTTC.